This T cell receptor beta chain was captured by sequencing in a study of T-cell reconstitution after alpha-beta-depleted transplantation in children (TCRdb year 2016). At the level of the whole study: Using TCR repertoire profiling, the study followed T-cell immune reconstitution in a quantitative way in children after TCRalphabeta/CD19-depleted allogeneic hematopoietic cell transplantation.

Points the paper makes about the study in general: Over subsequent months, a decline in hyperexpanded clone frequencies was noted, and after one year, T-cell counts and TCRbeta diversity were mostly ascribed to newly produced T cells. In some patients, the high TCRbeta diversity seen at day 60 was put down to recipient T cells and intrathymic progenitors that had survived conditioning. Apparently early alphabetaT-cell count recovery about two months after transplant reportedly relied on only several hundred rapidly expanded clones derived from non-depleted graft cells.

The library relied on PCR. The instrument given in TCRdb is Illumina HiSeq 2500. To normalize quantification of the TCRbeta repertoire, the TCR libraries were built with molecular barcoding that relied on unique molecular identifiers. TCRdb reran the public reads through fastp at Q25 and MiXCR, keeping productive beta chains. Rows are combined by CDR3 protein, so each entry shows the most common genes and DNA. This sample lists approximately 500,000 distinct CDR3 sequences; over 25% were detected once. Clones ranked in the top ten supply less than 40% of the sample. What this sample's treatment or condition label stands for: allogeneic hematopoietic cell transplantation with graft depleted of TCRalphabeta T cells and CD19 B cells. The children who served as transplant recipients had been given grafts of TCRalphabeta/CD19-depleted allogeneic hematopoietic cells. The germline V and J ends show losses of 0 bases and 7 bases respectively, and no gene match explains 7 bases of the junction. CDR1 is given as MNHEY and CDR2 as SVGAGI, both from the germline V gene. The CDR3, cysteine through phenylalanine, is 16 amino acids long. Only the CDR3 region is kept as DNA, spanning 48 bases read in frame from base 1.

Points on this clonotype: Its antigen is unknown. The record has no base qualities; no much larger clone is one base away.

The sequence links TRBV6-5 to TRBJ2-7, and TRBD2 matches 12 of the central bases. The origin of this receptor is a boy younger than two with Wiskott-Aldrich syndrome, due to receive a stem cell transplant. Sequenced here: PBMCs, sampled before TCRalphabeta/CD19-depleted stem cell transplant. This receptor carries the CDR3 CASSYSRLAGVWEQYF. The sequence in DNA is TGTGCCAGCAGTTACTCGAGACTAGCGGGGGTCTGGGAGCAGTACTTC.